This T cell receptor beta chain was found in a study of vaccination and CD4 T cells after COVID-19. The Oncomine TCR Beta short-read assay was applied to DNA of cultured CD4+ T cells. TCRdb itself ran the PCR reads through MiXCR, one entry per CDR3 protein. The sample has 15,000 to 20,000 distinct CDR3 sequences; 47% are singletons. In regard to this clonotype: Its antigen is as yet unknown.

There are 16 residues in the CDR3. Trimming took 6 bases from V and 1 from J, leaving 18 bases between them. Germline V gives CDR1 LNHDA, CDR2 SQIVND (reference sequence). The treatment is: approximately nine-day PBMC culture with coronavirus spike peptide pools or control peptides (ViraFEST assay). This TCR derives from a human donor with COVID-19. The rearrangement uses TRBV19 and TRBJ1-1; D is possibly TRBD1 (5 bases). Sequenced material: cultured CD4+ T cells from blood. CDR3 in DNA: TGTGCCAGTAGCTCAGGAGGGTTGGGGCGGAACACTGAAGCTTTCTTT. It codes for CASSSGGLGRNTEAFF.